This is a list of T cell receptor beta chains from one sample in a study of blood T cells in healthy people across ages. One entry per CDR3 protein, called by TCRdb with MiXCR from the 5' RACE reads. The sample lists around 870,000 distinct CDR3 sequences, 25% to 30% occurring once. Material: blood. The origin of the receptors is a woman aged 80 or older in good health. CDR3s include the opening cysteine and the closing phenylalanine or tryptophan. D genes are given only for firm matches. Clone size, where shown, is once, few, many, or a class for clones that have expanded.

CDR3 protein: CASSLNPGRNERFF
CDR3 DNA: TGTGCCAGCAGCTTAAATCCAGGGAGGAATGAGCGCTTCTTC
J gene: TRBJ2-1
clone size: once
D gene: .
CDR3 length: 14
V gene: TRBV11-2

CDR3 protein: CASSRAGPQETQYF
CDR3 DNA: TGTGCCAGCAGCCGGGCGGGGCCACAAGAGACCCAGTACTTC
J gene: TRBJ2-5
clone size: many
D gene: .
CDR3 length: 14
V gene: TRBV7-2

CDR3 protein: CASSVQGLGEAFF
CDR3 DNA: TGTGCCAGCAGTGTCCAGGGTCTTGGTGAAGCTTTCTTT
J gene: TRBJ1-1
clone size: .
D gene: .
CDR3 length: 13
V gene: TRBV2

CDR3 protein: CASSPSNKNTEAFF
CDR3 DNA: TGTGCCAGCTCACCAAGTAACAAGAACACTGAAGCTTTCTTT
J gene: TRBJ1-1
clone size: .
D gene: .
CDR3 length: 14
V gene: TRBV18

CDR3 protein: CSASQGSGVYETQYF
CDR3 DNA: TGCAGTGCTAGCCAAGGATCGGGGGTTTATGAGACCCAGTACTTC
J gene: TRBJ2-5
clone size: .
D gene: .
CDR3 length: 15
V gene: TRBV20-1

CDR3 protein: CASSEGGSGETQYF
CDR3 DNA: TGTGCCAGCAGCGAGGGGGGGTCCGGGGAGACCCAGTACTTC
J gene: TRBJ2-5
clone size: .
D gene: .
CDR3 length: 14
V gene: TRBV7-2

CDR3 protein: CASSLGRVDQETQYF
CDR3 DNA: TGTGCCAGCAGCTTGGGAAGGGTCGACCAAGAGACCCAGTACTTC
J gene: TRBJ2-5
clone size: few
D gene: .
CDR3 length: 15
V gene: TRBV5-8

CDR3 protein: CASSYSPGGVNTEAFF
CDR3 DNA: TGTGCCAGCAGTTACTCTCCAGGGGGGGTGAACACTGAAGCTTTCTTT
J gene: TRBJ1-1
clone size: few
D gene: TRBD1
CDR3 length: 16
V gene: TRBV6-2/TRBV6-3

CDR3 protein: CASSSDSSSYEQYF
CDR3 DNA: TGTGCCAGCAGCTCGGACTCAAGCTCCTACGAGCAGTACTTC
J gene: TRBJ2-7
clone size: many
D gene: .
CDR3 length: 14
V gene: TRBV7-2

CDR3 protein: CSALTLRGIEQYF
CDR3 DNA: TGCAGTGCCCTAACCTTACGGGGCATCGAGCAGTACTTC
J gene: TRBJ2-7
clone size: .
D gene: .
CDR3 length: 13
V gene: TRBV20-1

CDR3 protein: CAWSVPGTGASPLHF
CDR3 DNA: TGTGCCTGGAGTGTACCCGGGACAGGGGCGTCACCCCTCCACTTT
J gene: TRBJ1-6
clone size: .
D gene: TRBD1
CDR3 length: 15
V gene: TRBV30

CDR3 protein: CASSPSPSSGANVLTF
CDR3 DNA: TGTGCCAGCAGCCCTAGTCCGTCATCTGGGGCCAACGTCCTGACTTTC
J gene: TRBJ2-6
clone size: many
D gene: .
CDR3 length: 16
V gene: TRBV7-2

CDR3 protein: CASSEQVTGTEAFF
CDR3 DNA: TGTGCCAGCAGTGAGCAGGTCACGGGCACTGAAGCTTTCTTT
J gene: TRBJ1-1
clone size: few
D gene: .
CDR3 length: 14
V gene: TRBV12-3/TRBV12-4

CDR3 protein: CASSELGRSNTGELFF
CDR3 DNA: TGTGCCAGCAGCGAACTCGGACGGTCGAACACCGGGGAGCTGTTTTTT
J gene: TRBJ2-2
clone size: few
D gene: .
CDR3 length: 16
V gene: TRBV5-5

CDR3 protein: CASSLAATELAKNIQYF
CDR3 DNA: TGTGCCAGCAGCTTAGCGGCAACGGAACTAGCCAAAAACATTCAGTACTTC
J gene: TRBJ2-4
clone size: once
D gene: .
CDR3 length: 17
V gene: TRBV7-2

CDR3 protein: CASSEGRGRNTEAFF
CDR3 DNA: TGCGCCAGCAGTGAGGGCAGGGGGAGGAACACTGAAGCTTTCTTT
J gene: TRBJ1-1
clone size: .
D gene: TRBD1
CDR3 length: 15
V gene: TRBV10-1

CDR3 protein: CSASNRGDYGYTF
CDR3 DNA: TGCAGTGCTAGCAACAGGGGGGACTATGGCTACACCTTC
J gene: TRBJ1-2
clone size: few
D gene: TRBD1
CDR3 length: 13
V gene: TRBV20-1

CDR3 protein: CASEPGPLMEYEKLFF
CDR3 DNA: TGTGCCAGCGAACCGGGACCCCTTATGGAATACGAGAAACTGTTTTTT
J gene: TRBJ1-4
clone size: .
D gene: .
CDR3 length: 16
V gene: TRBV28

CDR3 protein: CASSFLTANTGELFF
CDR3 DNA: TGTGCCAGCAGCTTTTTGACGGCGAACACCGGGGAGCTGTTTTTT
J gene: TRBJ2-2
clone size: .
D gene: .
CDR3 length: 15
V gene: TRBV7-2

CDR3 protein: CSVVLSGGPSYNEQFF
CDR3 DNA: TGCAGCGTTGTGTTAAGCGGGGGGCCCTCCTACAATGAGCAGTTCTTC
J gene: TRBJ2-1
clone size: many
D gene: TRBD2
CDR3 length: 16
V gene: TRBV29-1

CDR3 protein: CSARSGTAFQPQHF
CDR3 DNA: TGCAGTGCTAGATCGGGGACTGCCTTTCAGCCCCAGCATTTT
J gene: TRBJ1-5
clone size: few
D gene: .
CDR3 length: 14
V gene: TRBV20-1

CDR3 protein: CASSPYGAYNEQFF
CDR3 DNA: TGTGCCAGCAGTCCCTATGGGGCCTACAATGAGCAGTTCTTC
J gene: TRBJ2-1
clone size: .
D gene: .
CDR3 length: 14
V gene: TRBV28

CDR3 protein: CASSQEFDYASTDTQYF
CDR3 DNA: TGTGCCAGCAGCCAAGAATTCGACTATGCTAGCACAGATACGCAGTATTTT
J gene: TRBJ2-3
clone size: many
D gene: .
CDR3 length: 17
V gene: TRBV4-2

CDR3 protein: CASSTDGQNQPQHF
CDR3 DNA: TGTGCCAGCAGCACCGACGGACAAAATCAGCCCCAGCATTTT
J gene: TRBJ1-5
clone size: many
D gene: .
CDR3 length: 14
V gene: TRBV12-3/TRBV12-4

CDR3 protein: CASSLGRNQPQHF
CDR3 DNA: TGTGCCAGCAGCTTAGGAAGAAATCAGCCCCAGCATTTT
J gene: TRBJ1-5
clone size: many
D gene: .
CDR3 length: 13
V gene: TRBV7-2

CDR3 protein: CASSAGGREQYF
CDR3 DNA: TGTGCCAGCAGCGCGGGGGGAAGGGAGCAGTACTTC
J gene: TRBJ2-7
clone size: .
D gene: TRBD2
CDR3 length: 12
V gene: TRBV9

CDR3 protein: CASRLMNTEAFF
CDR3 DNA: TGTGCCAGCAGACTAATGAACACTGAAGCTTTCTTT
J gene: TRBJ1-1
clone size: .
D gene: .
CDR3 length: 12
V gene: TRBV12-3/TRBV12-4

CDR3 protein: CASSPGGQTNTEAFF
CDR3 DNA: TGCGCCAGCAGCCCTGGTGGGCAGACGAACACTGAAGCTTTCTTT
J gene: TRBJ1-1
clone size: many
D gene: .
CDR3 length: 15
V gene: TRBV5-1